This TCR beta chain was recorded in a study of metastatic and nonmetastatic thyroid tumors. For the study at large: Comparative analysis of repertoires was undertaken across blood and tumor or nodule tissue obtained from malignant and benign thyroid patients.

All patients were treatment-naive before thyroid surgery. This clone has a handful of counts. Antigen specificity is unknown. In the original workflow: The study built a papillary thyroid cancer distant-metastasis classifier from CDR3 differences across clinicopathological groups. TCRdb re-called the PCR reads via MiXCR. TCRdb, not the original authors, processed these V and J calls. In the table there are around 31,000 clones, about a fifth of which are singletons. Study-wide findings and caveats: In both blood and tumor samples, TCR beta diversity was reported significantly higher for malignant than benign nodules.

The length of the CDR3 is 14 residues. V was cut by 6 bases and J by 0 bases, with 11 bases left in between. CDR1 MNHNS and CDR2 SASEGT come from the germline V gene. J is TRBJ1-2 and V is TRBV6-1; TRBD1 might be the D (6 bases). The clonotype was recovered from a male donor with papillary thyroid cancer or a benign thyroid nodule (not recorded which). Some clones in this sample may be carry-over from other donors' samples. The specimen was tumor tissue. CDR3 region: CASSPDRSNYGYTF. CDR3 in DNA: TGTGCCAGCAGCCCGGACAGATCTAACTATGGCTACACCTTC.